Below are 21 T cell receptor beta chains sequenced from a single sample in a study of blood T cells in healthy people across ages. It was with a sample-barcoded 5' primer and a J-beta primer mix that a second PCR of roughly 7 to 12 cycles was run. TCRdb re-called the 5' RACE reads with MiXCR, one entry per CDR3 protein. The table records approximately 850,000 distinct CDR3 sequences, over 45% of them present only once. Sequences were obtained from blood. These receptors were obtained from a man aged 25-40 years in good health.

CDR3 sequence reads: CASSFGVEREQFF. DNA for the CDR3: TGTGCCAGCAGTTTCGGCGTAGAGCGGGAGCAGTTCTTC. The chain is built from TRBV27 and TRBJ2-1; TRBD2 is a possible D gene (5 bases). Germline V gives CDR1 MNHEY, CDR2 SMNVEV (reference sequence). The V end lost 3 bases, the J end lost 10 bases, and 13 bases lay between the germline ends. The CDR3 is 13 residues long.

The chain couples TRBV3-1 to TRBJ2-1; no reliable D call. CDR3 length: 14 residues. CDR1 and CDR2 (germline): LGHDT, YNNKEL (reference sequence). V was trimmed by 0 bases and J by 6 bases, leaving 9 bases between them. The CDR3 protein is CASSQDLRLNEQFF. CDR3 nucleotide sequence: TGTGCCAGCAGCCAAGACCTAAGACTCAATGAGCAGTTCTTC.

CDR3 protein: CASSQDGGPGELFF. CDR3 sequence (DNA): TGCGCCAGCAGCCAAGACGGGGGGCCAGGGGAGCTGTTTTTT. The rearrangement uses TRBV4-3 and TRBJ2-2, with D perhaps TRBD2 (7 bases). There are 14 residues in the CDR3. The V end was cut by 0 bases, the J end by 8 bases, with 10 bases between. Germline V lookup: CDR1 LGHNA, CDR2 YSLEER.

The CDR3 bases are TGTGCCAGCAGCCTGGGACCGGACAATGAGCAGTTCTTC. It encodes CASSLGPDNEQFF. This chain links TRBV2 with TRBJ2-1; TRBD1 or TRBD2 may be the D gene (5 bases each). CDR3 length: 13 amino acids. Germline V gene sequence: CDR1 SNHLY, CDR2 FYNNEI. V was cut by 6 bases and J by 5 bases, with 11 bases left in between.

This clonotype was picked up a small number of times. The J gene is TRBJ2-1, the V gene TRBV11-2; D perhaps matches TRBD2 (6 bases). The CDR3 contains 14 residues. CDR1 and CDR2 (germline): SGHAT, FQNNGV. V lost 3 bases and J 5 bases, leaving 11 bases between the germline ends. CDR3 nucleotide sequence: TGTGCCAGCAGCTTGAGACTAGACAACAATGAGCAGTTCTTC. Translation: CASSLRLDNNEQFF.

In regard to this clonotype: At one end the junction does not follow the germline gene, possibly because of a read error. This chain joins TRBV7-9 and TRBJ2-6; D remains ambiguous. The CDR3 length is 14 residues. Germline V gene sequence: CDR1 SEHNR, CDR2 FQNEAQ (reference sequence). The CDR3 DNA is TGTGCCAGCAACTTAGCAGGCGGGGCCAACGTCCTGACTTTC. Amino acids: CASNLAGGANVLTF. Full variable domain (rest looked up from reference TRBV7-9 and TRBJ2-6): DTGVSQNPRHKITKRGQNVTFRCDPISEHNRLYWYRQTLGQGPEFLTYFQNEAQLEKSRLLSDRFSAERPKGSFSTLEIQRTEQGDSAMYLCASNLAGGANVLTFGAGSRLTVL.

As concerns this clonotype: At one end the junction does not follow the germline gene, possibly because of a read error. The chain carries TRBV20-1 and TRBJ2-7; the D gene is possibly TRBD2 (7 bases). The CDR3 has 13 residues. CDR1 and CDR2 (germline): DFQATT, SNEGSKA (reference sequence). The CDR3 loop is CSTRGGPDYEQYF. CDR3 nucleotide sequence: TGCAGTACTAGGGGGGGACCAGACTACGAGCAGTACTTC.

J is TRBJ2-3 and V is TRBV10-2; D not resolved. V was trimmed by 4 bases and J by 2 bases, leaving 13 bases between them. Looked up from germline, CDR1 is WSHSY and CDR2 is SAAADI. The CDR3 is made up of 15 amino acids. This CDR3 reads CASSVAESPTDTQYF. The CDR3 region has the DNA TGCGCCAGCAGTGTTGCGGAGAGCCCCACAGATACGCAGTATTTT.

This chain links TRBV27 with TRBJ2-7, with 10 bases fitting TRBD2. The V and J ends lost 0 bases and 9 bases, in that order; junction bases with no gene match: 5. CDR1 MNHEY and CDR2 SMNVEV come from the germline V gene (reference sequence). The CDR3 has 14 residues. In nucleotides, the CDR3 is TGTGCCAGCAGTTTATCGTCTAGCGGGAGCGGGCAGTACTTC. Translating gives CASSLSSSGSGQYF.

The genes are TRBV20-1 and TRBJ2-7; 7 bases fit TRBD1. Germline trimming cut 6 bases from V and 7 bases from J; bases unmatched to any gene: 15. CDR3 size: 14 residues. In germline, CDR1 is DFQATT, CDR2 SNEGSKA (reference sequence). CDR3 nucleotides: TGCAGTGCCCGGACAGGACCGGCGGCTAGGGAGCAGTACTTC. This translates into CSARTGPAAREQYF.

The chain has TRBV10-3 and TRBJ2-7, with D perhaps matching TRBD1 (6 bases). V was cut by 8 bases and J by 4 bases, with 15 bases left in between. Germline V gene sequence: CDR1 ENHRY, CDR2 SYGVKD. This CDR3 has 13 amino acids. CDR3 DNA: TGTGCCATCCGGAGGACAGAGTCATACGAGCAGTACTTC. It codes for CAIRRTESYEQYF.

The rearrangement uses TRBV20-1 and TRBJ2-4; 7 nucleotides align to TRBD1. The CDR3 has 15 amino acids. Germline V CDR1 and CDR2: DFQATT, SNEGSKA (reference sequence). V was clipped by 3 bases and J by 13 bases; unmatched bases: 18. The CDR3 DNA is TGCAGTGCTAGCCCCTGGACAGGCACCTTAGGGGAGCAGTACTTC. Its translation: CSASPWTGTLGEQYF.

This clonotype has more than one count but fewer than ten. The chain uses TRBV20-1 and TRBJ2-3; D uncertain. This CDR3 has 13 residues. Germline values: CDR1 DFQATT, CDR2 SNEGSKA (reference sequence). V dropped 0 bases and J dropped 4 bases, with 8 bases sitting between them. The DNA of the CDR3 is TGCAGTGCTAGAGATCCCACCCCAGATACGCAGTATTTT. Its protein product is CSARDPTPDTQYF.

The chain carries TRBV4-3 and TRBJ2-6; D ambiguous. This CDR3 region has 14 residues. Trimming pared 4 bases from V and 2 bases from J, leaving 6 bases between. Looked up from germline, CDR1 is LGHNA and CDR2 is YSLEER. The CDR3 DNA is TGCGCCAGCAGCCCTTTTGCTGGGGCCAACGTCCTGACTTTC. This encodes CASSPFAGANVLTF.

This clonotype was counted a single time. The rearrangement joins TRBV12-3 or TRBV12-4 to TRBJ2-1, with TRBD2 identical over 10 bases. Trimming took 3 bases from V and 13 from J; bases not matched to a gene: 9. This CDR3 is 14 amino acids long. CDR3 residues: CASSFEAGGPSQFF. The CDR3 DNA follows: TGTGCCAGCAGTTTCGAAGCGGGGGGGCCCAGCCAGTTCTTC.

The V call is TRBV4-2, the J call TRBJ1-1; a possible D gene is TRBD1 (6 bases). This CDR3 has 14 residues. The germline V and J ends were trimmed by 0 bases and 5 bases, with 10 bases remaining between them. In germline, CDR1 is LGHNA, CDR2 YNFKEQ. The DNA for the CDR3 is TGTGCCAGCAGCCAAGAGCTGAGGGGGACTGAAGCTTTCTTT. Translated, it gives CASSQELRGTEAFF.

This clonotype was observed a few times. This chain joins TRBV29-1 and TRBJ1-4; TRBD1 matches at 8 bases. CDR3 size: 13 residues. V trimming: 7 bases; J trimming: 5 bases; junction bases outside the gene matches: 6. Germline assignment: CDR1 SQVTM and CDR2 ANQGSEA. The DNA for the CDR3 is TGCAGCGCCTCTAGACAGGGGAATGAAAAACTGTTTTTT. It codes for CSASRQGNEKLFF. The complete variable domain, with remaining parts taken from reference TRBV29-1 and TRBJ1-4, reads SAVISQKPSRDICQRGTSLTIQCQVDSQVTMMFWYRQQPGQSLTLIATANQGSEATYESGFVIDKFPISRPNLTFSTLTVSNMSPEDSSIYLCSASRQGNEKLFFGSGTQLSVL.

Remarks on this clonotype: The germline gene is not matched at one end of the junction; a read error may be the cause. The rearrangement joins TRBV6-5 to TRBJ2-4; D not resolved. Germline lookup yields CDR1 MNHEY and CDR2 SVGAGI. The CDR3 spans 14 residues. The CDR3 DNA follows: TGTACCAGCAGTTATAGTCTGGGCCAAAACATTCAGTACTTC. Translated, it gives CTSSYSLGQNIQYF.

This chain uses TRBV3-1 with TRBJ2-5, with 13 positions matching TRBD2. V gave up 2 bases and J gave up 1 base; unmatched junction bases: 4. Germline CDR1 reads LGHDT; CDR2 reads YNNKEL (reference sequence). This CDR3 has 17 amino acids. The CDR3 coding sequence is TGTGCCAGCAGCCAACTCGGGACTAGCGGGACCCAAGAGACCCAGTACTTC. This encodes CASSQLGTSGTQETQYF.

This clonotype was seen many times. The rearrangement links TRBV29-1 to TRBJ2-1, with TRBD2 matching 8 bases. This CDR3 comprises 11 residues. Germline CDR1 SQVTM, CDR2 ANQGSEA. V shed 4 bases, J shed 12 bases, and the junction held 5 bases outside the gene matches. The CDR3 region is CSVGGLEGQFF. The CDR3 DNA sequence: TGCAGCGTTGGGGGACTAGAAGGGCAGTTCTTC.

The V gene is TRBV9, the J gene TRBJ2-1; a possible D gene is TRBD2 (5 bases). This CDR3 is built from 13 residues. The V end was cut by 0 bases, the J end by 6 bases, with 7 bases between. Germline CDR1 is SGDLS and CDR2 is YYNGEE. The CDR3 bases are TGTGCCAGCAGCGTAGACGGGGTCAATGAGCAGTTCTTC. It codes for CASSVDGVNEQFF.